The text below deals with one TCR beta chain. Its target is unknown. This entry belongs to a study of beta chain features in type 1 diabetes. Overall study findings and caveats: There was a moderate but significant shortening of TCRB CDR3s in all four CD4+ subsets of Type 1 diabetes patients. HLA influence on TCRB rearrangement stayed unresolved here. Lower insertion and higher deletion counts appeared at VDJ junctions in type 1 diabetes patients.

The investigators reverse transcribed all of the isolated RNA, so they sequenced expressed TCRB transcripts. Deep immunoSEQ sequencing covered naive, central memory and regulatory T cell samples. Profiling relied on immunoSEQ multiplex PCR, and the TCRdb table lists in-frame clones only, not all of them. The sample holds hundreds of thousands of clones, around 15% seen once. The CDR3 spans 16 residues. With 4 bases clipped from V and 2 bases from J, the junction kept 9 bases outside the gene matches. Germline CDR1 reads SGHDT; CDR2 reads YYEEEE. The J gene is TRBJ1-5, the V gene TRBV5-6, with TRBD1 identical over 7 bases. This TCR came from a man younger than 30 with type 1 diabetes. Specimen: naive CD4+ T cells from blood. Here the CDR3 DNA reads TGTGCCAGCAGCCACACCGGACAGGCGGGCAATCAGCCCCAGCATTTT. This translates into CASSHTGQAGNQPQHF.